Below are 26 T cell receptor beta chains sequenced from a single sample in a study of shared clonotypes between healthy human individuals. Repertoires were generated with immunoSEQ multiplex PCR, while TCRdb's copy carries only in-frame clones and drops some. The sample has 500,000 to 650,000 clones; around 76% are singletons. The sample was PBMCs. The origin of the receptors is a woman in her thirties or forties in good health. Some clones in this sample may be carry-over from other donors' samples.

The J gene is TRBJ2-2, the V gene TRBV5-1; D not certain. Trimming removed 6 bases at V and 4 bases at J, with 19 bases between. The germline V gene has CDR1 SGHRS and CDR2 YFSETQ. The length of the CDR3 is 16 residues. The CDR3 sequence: CASKRRPSQGTGELFF. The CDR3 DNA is TGCGCCAGCAAAAGGCGTCCTTCTCAAGGCACCGGGGAGCTGTTTTTT.

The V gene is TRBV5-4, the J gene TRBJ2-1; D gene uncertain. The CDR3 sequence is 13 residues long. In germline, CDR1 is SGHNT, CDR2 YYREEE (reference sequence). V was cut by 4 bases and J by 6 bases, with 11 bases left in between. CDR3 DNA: TGTGCCAGCAGCGAGGACCCTATCAATGAGCAGTTCTTC. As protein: CASSEDPINEQFF.

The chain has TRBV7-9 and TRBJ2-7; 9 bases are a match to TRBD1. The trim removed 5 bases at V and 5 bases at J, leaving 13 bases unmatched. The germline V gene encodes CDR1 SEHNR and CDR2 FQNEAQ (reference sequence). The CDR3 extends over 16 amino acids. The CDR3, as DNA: TGTGCCAGCAGCCCCTCTCCCGGGACAGGGATCCACGAGCAGTACTTC. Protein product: CASSPSPGTGIHEQYF.

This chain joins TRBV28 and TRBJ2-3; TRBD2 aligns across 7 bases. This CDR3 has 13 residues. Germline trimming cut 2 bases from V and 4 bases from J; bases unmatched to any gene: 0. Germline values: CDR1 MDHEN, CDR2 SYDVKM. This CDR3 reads CASSLAGADTQYF. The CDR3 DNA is TGTGCCAGCAGTTTAGCGGGAGCAGATACGCAGTATTTT.

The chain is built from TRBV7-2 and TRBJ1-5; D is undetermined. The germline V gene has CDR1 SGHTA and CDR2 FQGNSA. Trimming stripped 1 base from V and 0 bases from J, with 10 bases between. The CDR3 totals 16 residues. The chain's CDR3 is CASSLVAGVSNQPQHF. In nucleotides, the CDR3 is TGTGCCAGCAGCTTAGTTGCAGGTGTTAGCAATCAGCCCCAGCATTTT.

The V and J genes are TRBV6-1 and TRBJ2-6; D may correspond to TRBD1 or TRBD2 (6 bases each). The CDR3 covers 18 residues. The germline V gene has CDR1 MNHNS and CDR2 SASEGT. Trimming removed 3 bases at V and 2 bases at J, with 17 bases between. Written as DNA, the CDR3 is TGTGCCAGCAGTGATCGGGTTGACGGGGGCCCTGGGGCCAACGTCCTGACTTTC. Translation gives CASSDRVDGGPGANVLTF.

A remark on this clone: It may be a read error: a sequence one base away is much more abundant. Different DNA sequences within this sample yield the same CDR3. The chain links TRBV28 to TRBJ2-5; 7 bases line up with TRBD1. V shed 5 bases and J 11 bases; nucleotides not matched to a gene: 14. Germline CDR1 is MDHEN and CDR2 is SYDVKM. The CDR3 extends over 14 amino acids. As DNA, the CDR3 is TGTGCCAGCAGTGCGACAGGGATTGTGAAGGAGCAGTACTTC. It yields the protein CASSATGIVKEQYF.

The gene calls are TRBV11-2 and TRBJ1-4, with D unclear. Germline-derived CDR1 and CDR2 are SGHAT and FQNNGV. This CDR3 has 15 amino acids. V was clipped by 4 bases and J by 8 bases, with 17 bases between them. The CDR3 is CASSSGPGFEEKLFF. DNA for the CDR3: TGTGCCAGCAGCTCAGGCCCCGGGTTTGAAGAAAAACTGTTTTTT.

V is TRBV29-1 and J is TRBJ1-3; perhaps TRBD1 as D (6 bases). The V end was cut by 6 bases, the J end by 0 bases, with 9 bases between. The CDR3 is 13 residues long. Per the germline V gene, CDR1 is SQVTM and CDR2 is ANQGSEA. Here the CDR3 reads CSVYRDSGNTIYF. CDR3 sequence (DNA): TGCAGCGTCTACAGGGACTCTGGAAACACCATATATTTT.

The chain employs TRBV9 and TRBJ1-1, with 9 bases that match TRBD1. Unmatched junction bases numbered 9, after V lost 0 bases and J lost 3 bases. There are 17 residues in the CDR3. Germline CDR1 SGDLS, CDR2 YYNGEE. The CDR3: CASSVGDRDFVYTEAFF. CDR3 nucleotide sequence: TGTGCCAGCAGCGTAGGGGACAGGGATTTTGTGTACACTGAAGCTTTCTTT. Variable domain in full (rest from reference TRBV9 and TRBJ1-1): DSGVTQTPKHLITATGQRVTLRCSPRSGDLSVYWYQQSLDQGLQFLIQYYNGEERAKGNILERFSAQQFPDLHSELNLSSLELGDSALYFCASSVGDRDFVYTEAFFGQGTRLTVV.

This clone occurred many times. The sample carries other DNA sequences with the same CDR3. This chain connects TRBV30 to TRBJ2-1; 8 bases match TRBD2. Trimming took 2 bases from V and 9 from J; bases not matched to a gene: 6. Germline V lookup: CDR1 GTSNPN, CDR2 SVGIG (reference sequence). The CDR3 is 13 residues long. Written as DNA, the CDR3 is TGTGCCTGGAGTTGGACTAGCACAGTTGAGCAGTTCTTC. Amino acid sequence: CAWSWTSTVEQFF.

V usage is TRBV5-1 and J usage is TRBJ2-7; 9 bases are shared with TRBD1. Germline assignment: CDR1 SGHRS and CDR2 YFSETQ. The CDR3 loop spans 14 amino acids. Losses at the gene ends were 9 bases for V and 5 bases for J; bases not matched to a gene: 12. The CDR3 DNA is TGCGCCACCTCCCGGGACAGGGAATTCAACGAGCAGTACTTC. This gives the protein CATSRDREFNEQYF.

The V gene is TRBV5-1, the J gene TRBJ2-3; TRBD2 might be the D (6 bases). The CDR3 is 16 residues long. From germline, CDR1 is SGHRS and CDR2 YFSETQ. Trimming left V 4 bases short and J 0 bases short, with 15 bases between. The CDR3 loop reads CASSTAGSRSTDTQYF. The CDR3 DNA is TGCGCCAGCAGCACAGCCGGGAGCCGAAGCACAGATACGCAGTATTTT.

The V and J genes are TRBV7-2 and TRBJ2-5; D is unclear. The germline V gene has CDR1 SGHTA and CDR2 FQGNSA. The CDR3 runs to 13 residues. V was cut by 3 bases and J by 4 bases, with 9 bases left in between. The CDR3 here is CASSLLPGETQYF. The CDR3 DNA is TGTGCCAGCAGCTTGTTACCTGGAGAGACCCAGTACTTC.

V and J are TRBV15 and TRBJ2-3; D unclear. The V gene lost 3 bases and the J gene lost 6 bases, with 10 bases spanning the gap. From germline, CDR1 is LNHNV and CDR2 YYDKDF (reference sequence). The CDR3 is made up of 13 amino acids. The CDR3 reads CATSSDTHDTQYF. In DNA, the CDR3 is TGTGCCACCAGCAGTGATACACACGATACGCAGTATTTT.

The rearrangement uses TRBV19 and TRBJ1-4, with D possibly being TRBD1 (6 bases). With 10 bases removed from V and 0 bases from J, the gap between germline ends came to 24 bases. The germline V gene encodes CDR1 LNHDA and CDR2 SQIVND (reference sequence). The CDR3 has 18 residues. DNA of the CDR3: TGTGCCACTACTCCAGACAGGCGGTCAGGTGCAACTAATGAAAAACTGTTTTTT. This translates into CATTPDRRSGATNEKLFF.

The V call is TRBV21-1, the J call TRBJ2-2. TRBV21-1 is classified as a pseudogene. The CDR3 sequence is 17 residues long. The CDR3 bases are TGTGCCAGCAGCAAAAAGGCCAAGGCGATCCACACCGGGGAGCTGTTTTTT. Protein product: CASSKKAKAIHTGELFF.

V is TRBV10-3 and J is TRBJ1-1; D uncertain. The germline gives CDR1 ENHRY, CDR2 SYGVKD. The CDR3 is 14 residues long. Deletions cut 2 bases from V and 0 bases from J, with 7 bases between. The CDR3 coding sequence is TGTGCCATCAGTGAGAATCCAGTGAACACTGAAGCTTTCTTT. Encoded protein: CAISENPVNTEAFF.

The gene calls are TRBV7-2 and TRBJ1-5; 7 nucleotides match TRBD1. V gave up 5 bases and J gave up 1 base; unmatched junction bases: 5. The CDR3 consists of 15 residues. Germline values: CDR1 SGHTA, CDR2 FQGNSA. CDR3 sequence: CASSPRQGSNQPQHF. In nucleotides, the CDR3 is TGTGCCAGCAGCCCACGACAGGGAAGCAATCAGCCCCAGCATTTT.

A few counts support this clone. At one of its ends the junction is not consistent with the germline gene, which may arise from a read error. The CDR3 nucleotides read TGTGCTAGCAGCACTCATGGTAACACTGAAGCTTTCTTT. Its protein product is CASSTHGNTEAFF. The V call is TRBV9, the J call TRBJ1-1; D not resolved. CDR3 length equals 13 residues. CDR1 SGDLS and CDR2 YYNGEE come from the germline V gene.

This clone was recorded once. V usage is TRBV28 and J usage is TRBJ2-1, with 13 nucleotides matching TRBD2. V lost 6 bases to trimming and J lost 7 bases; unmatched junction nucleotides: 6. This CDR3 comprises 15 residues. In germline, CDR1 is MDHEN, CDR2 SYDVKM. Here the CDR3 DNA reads TGTGCCAGCAGCCTTACTAGCGGGAGGGGGAATGAGCAGTTCTTC. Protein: CASSLTSGRGNEQFF.

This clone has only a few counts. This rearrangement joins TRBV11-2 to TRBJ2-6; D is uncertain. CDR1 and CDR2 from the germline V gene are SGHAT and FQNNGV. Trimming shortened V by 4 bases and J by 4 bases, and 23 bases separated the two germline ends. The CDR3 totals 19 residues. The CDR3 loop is CASSSLIGPRAMGANVLTF. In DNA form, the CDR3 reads TGTGCCAGCAGCTCCTTGATTGGACCCCGCGCTATGGGGGCCAACGTCCTGACTTTC.

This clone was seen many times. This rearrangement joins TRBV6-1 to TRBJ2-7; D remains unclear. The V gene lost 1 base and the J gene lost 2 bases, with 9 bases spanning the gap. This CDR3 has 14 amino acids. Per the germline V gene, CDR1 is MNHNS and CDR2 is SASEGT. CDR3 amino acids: CASSEEGPTYEQYF. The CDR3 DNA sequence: TGTGCCAGCAGTGAAGAGGGCCCTACCTACGAGCAGTACTTC.

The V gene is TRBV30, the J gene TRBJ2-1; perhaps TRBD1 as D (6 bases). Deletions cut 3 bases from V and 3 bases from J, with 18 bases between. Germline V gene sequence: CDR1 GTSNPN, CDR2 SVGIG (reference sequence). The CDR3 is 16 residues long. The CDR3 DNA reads TGTGCCTGGAGGAACAGGGTCCCCACCCTCTACAATGAGCAGTTCTTC. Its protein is CAWRNRVPTLYNEQFF. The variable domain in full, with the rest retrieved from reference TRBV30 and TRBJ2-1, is SQTIHQWPATLVQPVGSPLSLECTVEGTSNPNLYWYRQAAGRGLQLLFYSVGIGQISSEVPQNLSASRPQDRQFILSSKKLLLSDSGFYLCAWRNRVPTLYNEQFFGPGTRLTVL.

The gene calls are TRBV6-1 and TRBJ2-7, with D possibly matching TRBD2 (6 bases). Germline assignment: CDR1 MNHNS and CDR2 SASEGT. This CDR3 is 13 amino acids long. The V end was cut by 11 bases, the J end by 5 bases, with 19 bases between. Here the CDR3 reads CAGGLSWGDEQYF. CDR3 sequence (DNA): TGTGCCGGGGGGTTGAGCTGGGGCGACGAGCAGTACTTC.

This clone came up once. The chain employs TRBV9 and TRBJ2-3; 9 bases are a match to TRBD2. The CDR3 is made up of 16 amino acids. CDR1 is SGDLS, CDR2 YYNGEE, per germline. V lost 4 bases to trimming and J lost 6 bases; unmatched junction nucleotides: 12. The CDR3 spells CASSLLSGSKGDTQYF. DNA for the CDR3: TGTGCCAGCAGCCTACTTAGCGGGAGTAAGGGGGATACGCAGTATTTT.